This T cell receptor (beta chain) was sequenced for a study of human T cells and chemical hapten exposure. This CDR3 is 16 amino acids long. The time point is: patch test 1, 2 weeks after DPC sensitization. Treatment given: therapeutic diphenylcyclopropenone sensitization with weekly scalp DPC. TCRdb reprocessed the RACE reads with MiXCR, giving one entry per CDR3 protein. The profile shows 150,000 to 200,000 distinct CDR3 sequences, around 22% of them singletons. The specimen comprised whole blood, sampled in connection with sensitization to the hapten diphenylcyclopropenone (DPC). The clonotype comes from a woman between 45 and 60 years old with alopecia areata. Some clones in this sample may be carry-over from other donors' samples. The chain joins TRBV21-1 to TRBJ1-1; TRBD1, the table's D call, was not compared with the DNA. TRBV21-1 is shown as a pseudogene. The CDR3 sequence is CASSKNPDSVNTEAFF. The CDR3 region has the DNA TGTGCCAGCAGCAAGAATCCGGACAGCGTGAACACTGAAGCTTTCTTT.